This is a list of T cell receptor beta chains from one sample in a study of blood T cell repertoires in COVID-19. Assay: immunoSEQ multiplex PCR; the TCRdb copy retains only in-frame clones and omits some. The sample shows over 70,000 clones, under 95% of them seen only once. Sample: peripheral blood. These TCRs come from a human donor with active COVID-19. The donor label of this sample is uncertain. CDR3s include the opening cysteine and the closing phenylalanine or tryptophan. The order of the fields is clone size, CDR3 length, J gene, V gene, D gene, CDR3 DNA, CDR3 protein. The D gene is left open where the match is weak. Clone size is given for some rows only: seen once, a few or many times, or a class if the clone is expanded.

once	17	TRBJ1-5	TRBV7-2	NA	TGTGCCAGCAGCTCGAAGGACAGCTCCTATAGCAATCAGCCCCAGCATTTT	CASSSKDSSYSNQPQHF
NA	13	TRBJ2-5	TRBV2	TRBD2	TGTGCCAGCAGTGCAAGGGAGGGGGAGACCCAGTACTTC	CASSAREGETQYF
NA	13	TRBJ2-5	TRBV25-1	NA	TGTGCCAGCAGTGGAGGTGGAGGAGAGACCCAGTACTTC	CASSGGGGETQYF
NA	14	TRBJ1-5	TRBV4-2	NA	TGTGCCAGCAGTGAGACATGGGGCAATCAGCCCCAGCATTTT	CASSETWGNQPQHF
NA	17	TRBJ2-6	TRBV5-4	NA	TGTGCCAGCAGCTTAGTGGACAGAGGCTCTGGGGCCAACGTCCTGACTTTC	CASSLVDRGSGANVLTF
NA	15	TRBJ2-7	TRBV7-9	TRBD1	TGTGCCAGCACCAACCCCTTTGACAGGGGGTACGAGCAGTACTTC	CASTNPFDRGYEQYF
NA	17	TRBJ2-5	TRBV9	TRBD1	TGTGCCAGCAGCCCAAACCCGGACAGGGACAACCAAGAGACCCAGTACTTC	CASSPNPDRDNQETQYF
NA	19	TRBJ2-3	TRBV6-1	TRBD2	TGTGCCAGCAGTGAAGCTCTAGTTGGACTAGCGGGGGGTGCAGATACGCAGTATTTT	CASSEALVGLAGGADTQYF
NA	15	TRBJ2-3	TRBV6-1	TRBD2	TGTGCCAGCAGTGAAGCAGCGGGGGGGCCAGATACGCAGTATTTT	CASSEAAGGPDTQYF
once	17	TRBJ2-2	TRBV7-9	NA	TGTGCCAGCAGATCTCAACCGGGCGATGGGGCCACCGGGGAGCTGTTTTTT	CASRSQPGDGATGELFF
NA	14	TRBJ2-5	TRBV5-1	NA	TGCGCCAGCAGCCCCACCCCAGGGTTGGAGACCCAGTACTTC	CASSPTPGLETQYF
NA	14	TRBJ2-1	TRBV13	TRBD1	TGTGCCAGCAGCTTAAGAGGGGGCGGCGATGAGCAGTTCTTC	CASSLRGGGDEQFF
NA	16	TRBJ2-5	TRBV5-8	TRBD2	TGTGCCAGCAGCTTGGCCCTAGCGGATTTGTTTGAGACCCAGTACTTC	CASSLALADLFETQYF
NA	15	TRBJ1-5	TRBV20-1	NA	TGCAGTGCTAGTTTCAGTTTAGGGGGCAATCAGCCCCAGCATTTT	CSASFSLGGNQPQHF
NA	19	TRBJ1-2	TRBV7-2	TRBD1	TGTGCCAGCAGCATTGGGACAGGGGGCGCGACTAAGATCGGCTATGGCTACACCTTC	CASSIGTGGATKIGYGYTF
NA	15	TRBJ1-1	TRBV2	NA	TGTGCCAGCAGCCCTCGACAGGCTTTGAACACTGAAGCTTTCTTT	CASSPRQALNTEAFF
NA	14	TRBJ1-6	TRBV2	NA	TGTGCCAGCAGTCCCAGGGAAGTAGTTTCACCCCTCCACTTT	CASSPREVVSPLHF
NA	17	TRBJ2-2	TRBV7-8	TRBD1	TGTGCCAGCAGCTCCCCAGACAGGGGGCTCGACACCGGGGAGCTGTTTTTT	CASSSPDRGLDTGELFF
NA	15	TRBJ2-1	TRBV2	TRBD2	TGTGCCAGCAGTGAACAGGCTAGCGGGGGGAATGAGCAGTTCTTC	CASSEQASGGNEQFF
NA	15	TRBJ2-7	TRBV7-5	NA	TGTGCCAGAAGCCCCTCTTACGGGTACGGCTACGAGCAGTACTTC	CARSPSYGYGYEQYF
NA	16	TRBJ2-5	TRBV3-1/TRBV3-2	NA	TGTGCCAGCAGCCAAGTTGTTGCACCTGCACGGGAGACCCAGTACTTC	CASSQVVAPARETQYF
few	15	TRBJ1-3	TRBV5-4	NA	TGTGCCAGCAGTGCCGGGACACGGACTGGAAACACCATATATTTT	CASSAGTRTGNTIYF
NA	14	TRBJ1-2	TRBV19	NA	TGTGCCAGTAGTAAAGGGACACAGAACTATGGCTACACCTTC	CASSKGTQNYGYTF
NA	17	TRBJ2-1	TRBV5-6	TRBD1	TGTGCCAGCAGCTTATCTTGGGGACAGGGCCTCTACAATGAGCAGTTCTTC	CASSLSWGQGLYNEQFF
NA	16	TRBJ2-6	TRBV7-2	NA	TGTGCCAGCAGCTTGGCAGGTAGCTCTGGGGCCAACGTCCTGACTTTC	CASSLAGSSGANVLTF
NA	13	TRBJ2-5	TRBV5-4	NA	TGTGCCAGCAGCTTGGAGCAGCGGGTGACCCAGTACTTC	CASSLEQRVTQYF
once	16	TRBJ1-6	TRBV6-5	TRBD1	TGTGCCAGCAGTTACGACTCGGGACAGGGGACGGCACCCCTCCACTTT	CASSYDSGQGTAPLHF
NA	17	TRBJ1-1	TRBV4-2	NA	TGTGCCAGCAGCCAAGATCTACACAGGGCGGTGAACACTGAAGCTTTCTTT	CASSQDLHRAVNTEAFF
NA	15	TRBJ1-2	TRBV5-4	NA	TGTGCCAGCAGCCCAGCCGGGGGAGGGACCTTTGGCTACACCTTC	CASSPAGGGTFGYTF
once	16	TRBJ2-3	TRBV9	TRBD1	TGTGCCAGCAGCGTAGAGGGTCAGGGGGCGTCAGATACGCAGTATTTT	CASSVEGQGASDTQYF
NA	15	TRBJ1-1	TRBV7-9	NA	TGTGCCAGCAGCTTAGTTGGCAGGGAGAACACTGAAGCTTTCTTT	CASSLVGRENTEAFF
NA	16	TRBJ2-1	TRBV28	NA	TGTGCCAGCAGTTTATGGGGCACAGAGTCCTACAATGAGCAGTTCTTC	CASSLWGTESYNEQFF
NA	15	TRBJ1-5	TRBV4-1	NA	TGCGCCAGCAGCCAAGTGGGGGGGGACAATCAGCCCCAGCATTTT	CASSQVGGDNQPQHF
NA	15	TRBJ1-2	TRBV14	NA	TGTGCCAGCAGCCAGTTGGGCCCTGCTAACTATGGCTACACCTTC	CASSQLGPANYGYTF
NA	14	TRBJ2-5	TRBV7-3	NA	TGTGCCAGCAGCTTAGGGGCGGCGTGGGAGACCCAGTACTTC	CASSLGAAWETQYF
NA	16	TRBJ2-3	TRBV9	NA	TGTGCCAGCAGCGTGTATGGGGGCCCTAGCACAGATACGCAGTATTTT	CASSVYGGPSTDTQYF
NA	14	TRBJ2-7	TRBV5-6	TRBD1	TGTGCCAGCAGCTCCACCGGGACAGGGGGCGAGCAGTACTTC	CASSSTGTGGEQYF
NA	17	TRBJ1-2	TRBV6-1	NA	TGTGCCAGCAGTGAAGGTGGATTCGGGATAGGGATCTATGGCTACACCTTC	CASSEGGFGIGIYGYTF
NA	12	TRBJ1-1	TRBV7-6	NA	TGTGCCAGCAGCTTTCTAGGGAGGGAAGCTTTCTTT	CASSFLGREAFF
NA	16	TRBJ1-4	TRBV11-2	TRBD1	TGTGCCAGCAGCTTATACCAAACAGGGGGCCATGAAAAACTGTTTTTT	CASSLYQTGGHEKLFF
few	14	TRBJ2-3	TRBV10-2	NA	TGCGCCAGCTCTCTCGGTGTGCGGACAGATACGCAGTATTTT	CASSLGVRTDTQYF
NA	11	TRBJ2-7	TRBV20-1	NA	TGCAGTGCTAGCCGACAGTACGAGCAGTACTTC	CSASRQYEQYF
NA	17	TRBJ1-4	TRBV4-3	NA	TGCGCCAGCAGCCAACAATTTGGGGCCTCAACTAATGAAAAACTGTTTTTT	CASSQQFGASTNEKLFF
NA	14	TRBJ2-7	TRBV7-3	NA	TGTGCCAGCAGCTTAACTGGCCCCGGGAGCGAGCAGTACTTC	CASSLTGPGSEQYF
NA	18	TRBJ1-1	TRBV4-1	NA	TGCGCCAGCAGCCAAGTAACCCCGGGACTGCCGATGAACACTGAAGCTTTCTTT	CASSQVTPGLPMNTEAFF
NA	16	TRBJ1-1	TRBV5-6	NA	TGTGCCAGCAGCTTGCGGTGGGGCGCAACGAACACTGAAGCTTTCTTT	CASSLRWGATNTEAFF
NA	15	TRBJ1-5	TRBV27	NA	TGTGCCAGCAGTTTTGGAGGGCGGGTCAATCAGCCCCAGCATTTT	CASSFGGRVNQPQHF
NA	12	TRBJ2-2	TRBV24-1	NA	TGTGCCAGTGAGGGAGACACCGGGGAGCTGTTTTTT	CASEGDTGELFF
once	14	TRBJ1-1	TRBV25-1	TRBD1	TGTGCCAGCAGCCATACAGGGGGGAACACTGAAGCTTTCTTT	CASSHTGGNTEAFF
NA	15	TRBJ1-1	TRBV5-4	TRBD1	TGTGCCAGCAGCCCCGGGGGACAGACGGGTGCTGAAGCTTTCTTT	CASSPGGQTGAEAFF
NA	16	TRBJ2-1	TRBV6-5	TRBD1	TGTGCCAGCAGTTACTCGACAGGGAAATCCTACAATGAGCAGTTCTTC	CASSYSTGKSYNEQFF
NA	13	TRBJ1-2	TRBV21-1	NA	TGTGCCAGCAGCCTTCCTCTGACAGCTGGCTACACCTTC	CASSLPLTAGYTF
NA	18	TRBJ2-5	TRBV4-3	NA	TGCGCCAGCAGCCAACACCGAGGGCCTGATCCGGCTAAAGAGACCCAGTACTTC	CASSQHRGPDPAKETQYF
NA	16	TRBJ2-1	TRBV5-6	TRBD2	TGTGCCAGCAGCCAAATTAGCGGGGGGGCCTACAATGAGCAGTTCTTC	CASSQISGGAYNEQFF
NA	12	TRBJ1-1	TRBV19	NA	TGTGCCAGTAGTATGTTGGGGGGTGAAGCTTTCTTT	CASSMLGGEAFF
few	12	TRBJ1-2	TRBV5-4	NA	TGTGCCAGCAGCCGGGGGGGGCAGGGCTACACCTTC	CASSRGGQGYTF
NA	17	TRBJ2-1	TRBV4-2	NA	TGTGCCAGCAGCCCCGAAGGTCTCCAGGGACAAGACAATGAGCAGTTCTTC	CASSPEGLQGQDNEQFF
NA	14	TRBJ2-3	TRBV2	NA	TGTGCCAGCAGTGAAGCGCGGGGATGGAACGCGCAGTATTTT	CASSEARGWNAQYF
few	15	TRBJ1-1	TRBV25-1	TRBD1	TGTGCCAGCAGTGACTTCGACAGGGGGAACACTGAAGCTTTCTTT	CASSDFDRGNTEAFF